The next 30 T cell receptor beta chains were all read from a single sample in a study of blood T cell repertoires in COVID-19. Assay used: immunoSEQ multiplex PCR; TCRdb lists only in-frame clones, some missing. This table holds 300,000 to 500,000 clones, approximately 90% found once. Material: PBMCs or T cells enriched from blood (not recorded which). The receptors originated from a woman in her 30s with acute COVID-19.

V and J are TRBV6-5 and TRBJ1-6, with unresolved D. CDR3 length: 12 residues. Germline values: CDR1 MNHEY, CDR2 SVGAGI. Trimming pared 9 bases from V and 9 bases from J, leaving 12 bases between. The DNA of the CDR3 is TGTGCCAGTAAAAAGCCTCTTTCACCCCTCCACTTT. This encodes CASKKPLSPLHF.

This rearrangement joins TRBV27 to TRBJ1-1; no firm D call. The CDR3 length is 14 residues. The ends were cut back, 2 bases at V and 12 bases at J, with 19 bases in the middle. In germline, CDR1 is MNHEY, CDR2 SMNVEV (reference sequence). The CDR3 nucleotides are TGTGCCAGCAGTTTAATCCCAGGCCTTTACGAAACTTTCTTT. The encoded protein is CASSLIPGLYETFF.

This rearrangement joins TRBV6-5 to TRBJ2-1, with TRBD1 identical over 9 bases. V lost 10 bases to trimming and J lost 8 bases; unmatched junction nucleotides: 12. Germline assignment: CDR1 MNHEY and CDR2 SVGAGI. The CDR3 length is 14 residues. The chain's CDR3 is CATRPGTGRDEQFF. The CDR3 nucleotides read TGTGCCACACGTCCCGGGACAGGGAGGGATGAGCAGTTCTTC.

This rearrangement joins TRBV29-1 to TRBJ2-7, with D tentatively TRBD2 (6 bases). The germline V and J ends were trimmed by 2 bases and 1 base, with 15 bases remaining between them. The germline gives CDR1 SQVTM, CDR2 ANQGSEA. There are 15 residues in the CDR3. The CDR3 sequence: CSVEIPLSGSYEQYF. Written as DNA, the CDR3 is TGCAGCGTTGAAATCCCTTTAAGCGGGTCCTACGAGCAGTACTTC.

This chain joins TRBV30 and TRBJ1-1, with TRBD1 identical over 7 bases. The CDR3 consists of 14 residues. The germline gives CDR1 GTSNPN, CDR2 SVGIG (reference sequence). The J segment lost 6 bases and the V segment lost 5 bases, leaving 12 bases of the junction unmatched. Here the CDR3 DNA reads TGTGCCTGGGCCCGGGGACAGACGGGAGCTGAAGCTTTCTTT. It is translated as CAWARGQTGAEAFF.

J is TRBJ2-7 and V is TRBV7-2, with TRBD1 matching over 11 bases. Trimming at V came to 2 bases and at J to 3 bases, leaving 6 bases not matched to a gene. The CDR3 is 16 amino acids. In germline, CDR1 is SGHTA, CDR2 FQGNSA. DNA for the CDR3: TGTGCCAGCAGCTTAACCGGACAGGGGGCCATCTACGAGCAGTACTTC. This translates into CASSLTGQGAIYEQYF.

CDR3 sequence reads: CASLPPGGSITGANVLTF. The CDR3 DNA is TGTGCCAGCTTACCCCCCGGGGGGTCCATAACTGGGGCCAACGTCCTGACTTTC. The chain couples TRBV7-8 to TRBJ2-6, with 7 bases identical to TRBD2. The V gene's germline CDR1 is SGHVS and CDR2 FQNEAQ. The CDR3 sequence is 18 residues long. After removal of 8 bases from V and 2 bases from J, the junction contained 15 bases not matched to a gene.

The gene calls are TRBV11-2 and TRBJ2-2; 7 positions match TRBD1. Germline V gene data show CDR1 as SGHAT and CDR2 as FQNNGV. The CDR3 contains 17 residues. The ends lost 1 base at V and 4 bases at J; junction bases unmatched: 9. The CDR3 DNA is TGTGCCAGCAGCTTAGCCACAGGGGCCATGGGCACCGGGGAGCTGTTTTTT. Translation: CASSLATGAMGTGELFF.

The chain has TRBV24-1 and TRBJ2-3; 9 nucleotides agree with TRBD1. In germline, CDR1 is KGHDR, CDR2 SFDVKD. The CDR3 totals 14 residues. The J segment lost 0 bases and the V segment lost 7 bases, leaving 1 base of the junction unmatched. In DNA form, the CDR3 reads TGTGCCACCAGGGGGACAGGGAGCACAGATACGCAGTATTTT. Translated, it gives CATRGTGSTDTQYF.

The chain joins TRBV11-2 to TRBJ2-3, with D perhaps matching TRBD1 (6 bases). Germline loops: CDR1 SGHAT, CDR2 FQNNGV. CDR3 length: 14 residues. Trimming cost V 8 bases and J 4 bases, with 16 bases left between them. This CDR3 reads CASEVTGRSDTQYF. CDR3 in DNA: TGTGCCAGCGAAGTTACAGGGCGGTCAGATACGCAGTATTTT.

The chain is built from TRBV9 and TRBJ2-1; D uncertain. V was clipped by 0 bases and J by 4 bases, with 11 bases between them. CDR1 is SGDLS, CDR2 YYNGEE, per germline. CDR3 length: 15 residues. CDR3 sequence reads: CASSVDQTRYNEQFF. CDR3 coding DNA: TGTGCCAGCAGCGTAGATCAGACGAGGTACAATGAGCAGTTCTTC.

This clone appeared once. The rearrangement links TRBV18 to TRBJ1-5; TRBD1 is a possible D gene (5 bases). Trimming removed 1 base at V and 2 bases at J, with 12 bases between. The CDR3 is 16 residues long. Germline V gene sequence: CDR1 KGHSH, CDR2 LQKENI. The CDR3 reads CASSPLQGTGNQPQHF. Here the CDR3 DNA reads TGTGCCAGCTCACCACTTCAGGGTACGGGCAATCAGCCCCAGCATTTT.

The J gene is TRBJ1-2, the V gene TRBV29-1; D not resolved. Trimming removed 6 bases from V and 7 bases from J, with 21 bases in between. The CDR3 consists of 14 residues. Germline CDR1 and CDR2: SQVTM and ANQGSEA. CDR3 protein: CSVGETRVSTGYTF. In nucleotides, the CDR3 is TGCAGCGTGGGAGAGACCCGTGTTTCCACTGGCTACACCTTC.

The chain combines TRBV7-9 with TRBJ1-3, with D perhaps matching TRBD1 (5 bases). The germline gives CDR1 SEHNR, CDR2 FQNEAQ (reference sequence). The CDR3 length is 16 residues. V lost 5 bases to trimming and J lost 0 bases, with 14 bases between them. CDR3: CASSPSPTDSGNTIYF. The CDR3 DNA follows: TGTGCCAGCAGCCCAAGCCCGACAGACTCTGGAAACACCATATATTTT.

The rearrangement joins TRBV7-3 to TRBJ2-1; tentative D call: TRBD2 (6 bases). The CDR3 consists of 15 residues. Germline CDR1 and CDR2: SGHTA and FQGTGA. The V and J ends lost 2 bases and 3 bases respectively, with 11 bases between them. This chain's CDR3 is CASSLVGGSYNEQFF. The CDR3 DNA reads TGTGCCAGCAGCTTAGTGGGGGGTAGCTACAATGAGCAGTTCTTC.

As regards this clone: One junction end does not reproduce the germline sequence, and a read error may be involved. The chain uses TRBV3-1 (or the pseudogene TRBV3-2) and TRBJ1-5, with 11 bases matching TRBD1. Per the germline V gene, CDR1 is LGHDT and CDR2 is YNNKEL (reference sequence). This CDR3 is 14 amino acids long. CDR3 nucleotide sequence: TGTGTCAGCAGCCAAGGGACAGGGGGTCAGCCCCAGCATTTT. Protein: CVSSQGTGGQPQHF.

The chain recombines TRBV7-9 with TRBJ1-1, with 8 bases aligning to TRBD1. The germline gives CDR1 SEHNR, CDR2 FQNEAQ (reference sequence). There are 13 residues in the CDR3. Losses at the gene ends were 4 bases for V and 6 bases for J; bases not matched to a gene: 4. The CDR3 bases are TGTGCCAGCAGCTCAGGGACAGGCCCTGAAGCTTTCTTT. Its translation is CASSSGTGPEAFF.

This clone was counted only a few times. V gene TRBV24-1 combines with J gene TRBJ2-7; TRBD2 might be the D (5 bases). Germline lookup yields CDR1 KGHDR and CDR2 SFDVKD. Trimming shortened V by 3 bases and J by 2 bases, and 7 bases separated the two germline ends. The CDR3 is 13 amino acids. In DNA, the CDR3 is TGTGCCACCAGTGATCCCGGGACCTACGAGCAGTACTTC. This translates into CATSDPGTYEQYF.

The chain is built from TRBV7-3 and TRBJ2-3; 10 bases line up with TRBD2. CDR1 is SGHTA, CDR2 FQGTGA, per germline. The CDR3 runs to 18 residues. The V and J ends lost 0 bases and 1 base, in that order; junction bases with no gene match: 7. For the CDR3, the DNA is TGTGCCAGCAGCTTAACTAGCGGGGGGTCTCTAGGCACAGATACGCAGTATTTT. Its translation: CASSLTSGGSLGTDTQYF.

This chain uses TRBV12-3 or TRBV12-4 with TRBJ2-3; D is unclear. V was shortened by 5 bases and J by 6 bases, with 9 bases between the two germline ends. The CDR3 covers 12 residues. The CDR3 reads CASSPTMDTQYF. CDR3 bases: TGTGCCAGCAGTCCTACCATGGATACGCAGTATTTT.

A word on this clone: Germline and junction disagree at one end, which may indicate a read error. The chain is built from TRBV3-1 (or the pseudogene TRBV3-2) and TRBJ2-3; 16 nucleotides align to TRBD2. The length of the CDR3 is 14 residues. Looked up from germline, CDR1 is LGHDT and CDR2 is YNNKEL (reference sequence). CDR3: CASSSGTSGGVMHF. In DNA, the CDR3 is TGTGCCAGCAGCTCCGGGACTAGCGGGGGGGTCATGCATTTT.

J is TRBJ1-5 and V is TRBV7-8; a weak D match, TRBD1 (6 bases). V lost 4 bases, J lost 3 bases, and 13 bases lay in between. The CDR3 loop spans 15 amino acids. Germline-derived CDR1 and CDR2 are SGHVS and FQNEAQ. The CDR3 loop reads CASSSHSGDNQPQHF. DNA of the CDR3: TGTGCCAGCAGCTCACACTCAGGGGACAATCAGCCCCAGCATTTT.

The rearrangement joins TRBV6-2 or TRBV6-3 to TRBJ2-1, with a possible D match to TRBD1 (7 bases). Trimming pared 6 bases from V and 9 bases from J, leaving 12 bases between. The CDR3 contains 12 residues. Germline assignment: CDR1 MNHEY and CDR2 SVGEGT. DNA of the CDR3: TGTGCCAGCAGCAGACAGGGAGGTGAGCAGTTCTTC. It specifies CASSRQGGEQFF.

V gene TRBV10-3 combines with J gene TRBJ1-2; weak D call: TRBD1 (5 bases). The CDR3 consists of 16 residues. Germline values: CDR1 ENHRY, CDR2 SYGVKD. Trimming took 6 bases from V and 1 from J, leaving 18 bases between them. The CDR3 nucleotides are TGTGCCATCAGCCTGGGAGGGAGGGACCTTAACTATGGCTACACCTTC. Translated, it gives CAISLGGRDLNYGYTF.

The chain's CDR3 is CASSASEVRGHNEQFF. DNA of the CDR3: TGCGCCAGCAGCGCCTCGGAAGTCAGGGGCCACAATGAGCAGTTCTTC. The genes are TRBV5-1 and TRBJ2-1, with D possibly being TRBD1 (6 bases). The CDR3 spans 16 residues. Between the trimmed V and J ends, which lost 4 bases and 5 bases, there was a span of 19 bases. The V gene's germline CDR1 is SGHRS and CDR2 YFSETQ.

This clone showed up just once. The rearrangement links TRBV6-2 or TRBV6-3 to TRBJ1-4, with D possibly being TRBD1 (5 bases). Trimming took off 0 bases at V and 8 bases at J, with 13 bases between the two ends. The CDR3 has 15 amino acids. CDR1 is MNHEY, CDR2 SVGEGT, per germline. This CDR3 is CASSYSPREKEKLFF. The CDR3 nucleotides read TGTGCCAGCAGTTACTCCCCCAGGGAAAAGGAAAAACTGTTTTTT.

V is TRBV6-5 and J is TRBJ1-4, with no clear D. Germline assignment: CDR1 MNHEY and CDR2 SVGAGI. V was trimmed by 2 bases and J by 4 bases, leaving 5 bases between them. The CDR3 totals 13 residues. The CDR3 loop reads CASSYRLNEKLFF. In DNA, the CDR3 is TGTGCCAGCAGTTACCGACTTAATGAAAAACTGTTTTTT.

This chain uses TRBV5-1 with TRBJ2-3, with 14 bases fitting TRBD2. The V and J ends lost 4 bases and 3 bases, in that order; junction bases with no gene match: 4. Germline V gives CDR1 SGHRS, CDR2 YFSETQ. The CDR3 is 16 amino acids. The CDR3 nucleotides are TGCGCCAGCAGCCCAGGGACTAGCGGGGGAACAGATACGCAGTATTTT. It codes for CASSPGTSGGTDTQYF.

V usage is TRBV29-1 and J usage is TRBJ1-2; TRBD1 aligns across 9 bases. The CDR3 is 13 residues long. V was clipped by 6 bases and J by 8 bases; unmatched bases: 10. CDR1 and CDR2 from the germline V gene are SQVTM and ANQGSEA. The DNA of the CDR3 is TGCAGCGTAGACCCCGGGACAGGGTCCGGCTACACCTTC. This encodes CSVDPGTGSGYTF.

The gene calls are TRBV19 and TRBJ2-1; D may be TRBD2 (6 bases). V lost 3 bases, J lost 5 bases, and 17 bases lay in between. CDR3 length equals 16 residues. Germline V gene lookup returns CDR1 LNHDA and CDR2 SQIVND (reference sequence). CDR3 nucleotides: TGTGCCAGTAGTATGCTTTTTAGCGGACATAACAATGAGCAGTTCTTC. Its protein product is CASSMLFSGHNNEQFF.